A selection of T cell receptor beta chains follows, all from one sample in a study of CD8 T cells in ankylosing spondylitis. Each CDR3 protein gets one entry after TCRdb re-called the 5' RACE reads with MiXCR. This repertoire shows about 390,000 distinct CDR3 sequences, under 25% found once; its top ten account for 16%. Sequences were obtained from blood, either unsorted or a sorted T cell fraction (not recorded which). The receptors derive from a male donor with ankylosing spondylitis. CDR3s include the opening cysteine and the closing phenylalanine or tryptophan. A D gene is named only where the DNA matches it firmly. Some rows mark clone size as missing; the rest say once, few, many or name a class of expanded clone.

CDR3 protein: CASDRGNTGELFF
CDR3 DNA: TGTGCCAGCGACAGGGGAAACACCGGGGAGCTGTTTTTT
V gene: TRBV12-3/TRBV12-4
clone size: few
D gene: TRBD1
J gene: TRBJ2-2

CDR3 protein: CASSQGTIQETQYF
CDR3 DNA: TGCGCCAGCAGCCAAGGGACTATCCAAGAGACCCAGTACTTC
V gene: TRBV4-3
clone size: -
D gene: -
J gene: TRBJ2-5

CDR3 protein: CASQGLYNEQFF
CDR3 DNA: TGTGCCAGCCAGGGACTTTACAATGAGCAGTTCTTC
V gene: TRBV7-2
clone size: many
D gene: -
J gene: TRBJ2-1

CDR3 protein: CSARGGLAGRTYEQYF
CDR3 DNA: TGCAGTGCCCGCGGAGGTCTAGCGGGAAGGACCTACGAGCAGTACTTC
V gene: TRBV20-1
clone size: few
D gene: TRBD2
J gene: TRBJ2-7

CDR3 protein: CASRTEREGYYNEQFF
CDR3 DNA: TGTGCCAGCAGAACAGAGCGGGAGGGATACTACAATGAGCAGTTCTTC
V gene: TRBV12-3/TRBV12-4
clone size: -
D gene: TRBD2
J gene: TRBJ2-1

CDR3 protein: CSGQTSGSYNEQFF
CDR3 DNA: TGCAGTGGCCAGACTAGCGGTTCCTACAATGAGCAGTTCTTC
V gene: TRBV20-1
clone size: few
D gene: TRBD2
J gene: TRBJ2-1

CDR3 protein: CSAPAGGRPYNEQFF
CDR3 DNA: TGCAGTGCCCCCGCCGGCGGGAGGCCCTACAATGAGCAGTTCTTC
V gene: TRBV20-1
clone size: -
D gene: TRBD2
J gene: TRBJ2-1

CDR3 protein: CASSLFGSMNTEAFF
CDR3 DNA: TGCGCCAGCAGCTTGTTTGGCTCCATGAACACTGAAGCTTTCTTT
V gene: TRBV5-1
clone size: -
D gene: -
J gene: TRBJ1-1

CDR3 protein: CASSLFQGQETQYF
CDR3 DNA: TGCGCCAGCAGCTTGTTTCAGGGGCAAGAGACCCAGTACTTC
V gene: TRBV5-1
clone size: -
D gene: -
J gene: TRBJ2-5

CDR3 protein: CASDRGPTYNEQFF
CDR3 DNA: TGTGCCAGCGACAGGGGCCCTACCTACAATGAGCAGTTCTTC
V gene: TRBV14
clone size: few
D gene: TRBD1
J gene: TRBJ2-1

CDR3 protein: CSARKGLAGGEQFF
CDR3 DNA: TGCAGTGCTAGAAAGGGACTAGCGGGAGGTGAGCAGTTCTTC
V gene: TRBV20-1
clone size: -
D gene: TRBD2
J gene: TRBJ2-1

CDR3 protein: CSASKGMETQYF
CDR3 DNA: TGCAGTGCAAGTAAGGGCATGGAGACCCAGTACTTC
V gene: TRBV20-1
clone size: few
D gene: -
J gene: TRBJ2-5

CDR3 protein: CASSRYAPTGTGGVDGYTF
CDR3 DNA: TGTGCCAGCAGCCGCTATGCCCCAACCGGGACCGGAGGTGTGGATGGCTACACCTTC
V gene: TRBV7-6
clone size: once
D gene: -
J gene: TRBJ1-2

CDR3 protein: CASSLSGGGYQPQHF
CDR3 DNA: TGCGCCAGCAGCTTGTCCGGCGGCGGCTATCAGCCCCAGCATTTT
V gene: TRBV5-1
clone size: -
D gene: -
J gene: TRBJ1-5

CDR3 protein: CSANPEEVSPLHF
CDR3 DNA: TGCAGTGCTAACCCGGAGGAGGTTTCACCCCTCCACTTT
V gene: TRBV20-1
clone size: -
D gene: -
J gene: TRBJ1-6

CDR3 protein: CASSLGGTRFGELFF
CDR3 DNA: TGTGCCAGCAGTTTAGGCGGGACCCGGTTTGGGGAGCTGTTTTTT
V gene: TRBV12-3/TRBV12-4
clone size: few
D gene: -
J gene: TRBJ2-2

CDR3 protein: CASSPGRGAYNEQFF
CDR3 DNA: TGTGCCAGCAGCCCGGGGCGAGGCGCCTACAATGAGCAGTTCTTC
V gene: TRBV11-2
clone size: -
D gene: -
J gene: TRBJ2-1

CDR3 protein: CASSPASGRGPGELFF
CDR3 DNA: TGTGCCAGCAGCCCCGCGTCGGGCAGGGGGCCCGGGGAGCTGTTTTTT
V gene: TRBV7-3
clone size: few
D gene: TRBD1
J gene: TRBJ2-2

CDR3 protein: CSASGGVPVEQYF
CDR3 DNA: TGCAGTGCTAGTGGGGGCGTCCCCGTCGAGCAGTACTTC
V gene: TRBV20-1
clone size: -
D gene: -
J gene: TRBJ2-7

CDR3 protein: CSAILTAIYGYTF
CDR3 DNA: TGCAGTGCTATATTAACAGCCATCTATGGCTACACCTTC
V gene: TRBV20-1
clone size: few
D gene: -
J gene: TRBJ1-2

CDR3 protein: CAWSHNTGTGNWDTQYF
CDR3 DNA: TGTGCCTGGAGTCACAATACCGGGACAGGGAATTGGGATACGCAGTATTTT
V gene: TRBV30
clone size: -
D gene: TRBD1
J gene: TRBJ2-3

CDR3 protein: CASSLPSVEQFF
CDR3 DNA: TGTGCCAGCTCACTCCCGTCGGTGGAGCAGTTCTTC
V gene: TRBV18
clone size: many
D gene: -
J gene: TRBJ2-1

CDR3 protein: CASSSPLEDNRPYEQYF
CDR3 DNA: TGTGCCAGCAGCTCTCCCCTTGAGGACAACCGTCCCTACGAGCAGTACTTC
V gene: TRBV7-9
clone size: few
D gene: -
J gene: TRBJ2-7

CDR3 protein: CASSQGHPQPQHF
CDR3 DNA: TGTGCCAGCAGTCAGGGACACCCACAGCCCCAGCATTTT
V gene: TRBV12-3/TRBV12-4
clone size: many
D gene: -
J gene: TRBJ1-5

CDR3 protein: CASSPQADLGLYGYTF
CDR3 DNA: TGCGCCAGCAGCCCCCAAGCGGACTTGGGACTCTATGGCTACACCTTC
V gene: TRBV5-1
clone size: -
D gene: -
J gene: TRBJ1-2

CDR3 protein: CASRQGVIYEQYF
CDR3 DNA: TGCGCCAGCAGACAGGGCGTAATCTACGAGCAGTACTTC
V gene: TRBV5-1
clone size: many
D gene: -
J gene: TRBJ2-7

CDR3 protein: CASSEGGDRRATRLNQPQHF
CDR3 DNA: TGTGCCAGCAGTGAAGGGGGTGACAGGAGGGCCACCCGGTTGAATCAGCCCCAGCATTTT
V gene: TRBV6-1
clone size: few
D gene: -
J gene: TRBJ1-5

CDR3 protein: CASSPPDRASYEQYF
CDR3 DNA: TGTGCCAGCTCACCACCTGACAGGGCATCCTACGAGCAGTACTTC
V gene: TRBV18
clone size: few
D gene: TRBD1
J gene: TRBJ2-7

CDR3 protein: CASSLVQGAGELFF
CDR3 DNA: TGCGCCAGCAGCTTGGTCCAGGGGGCCGGGGAGCTGTTTTTT
V gene: TRBV5-1
clone size: few
D gene: TRBD1
J gene: TRBJ2-2

CDR3 protein: CASSLALRTEAFF
CDR3 DNA: TGTGCCAGCAGTTTAGCGCTTAGGACCGAAGCTTTCTTT
V gene: TRBV12-3/TRBV12-4
clone size: -
D gene: -
J gene: TRBJ1-1

CDR3 protein: CASSLAQPISEAFF
CDR3 DNA: TGCGCCAGCAGCTTGGCCCAACCCATATCTGAAGCTTTCTTT
V gene: TRBV5-1
clone size: few
D gene: -
J gene: TRBJ1-1

CDR3 protein: CATSDWDGNTGELFF
CDR3 DNA: TGTGCCACCAGTGATTGGGACGGAAACACCGGGGAGCTGTTTTTT
V gene: TRBV24-1
clone size: -
D gene: -
J gene: TRBJ2-2

CDR3 protein: CASSVADEQFF
CDR3 DNA: TGTGCCAGCAGCGTAGCCGATGAGCAGTTCTTC
V gene: TRBV9
clone size: -
D gene: -
J gene: TRBJ2-1

CDR3 protein: CASSQDQGLALRGYTF
CDR3 DNA: TGTGCCAGCAGCCAAGATCAGGGCCTTGCCCTACGTGGCTACACCTTC
V gene: TRBV3-1
clone size: few
D gene: -
J gene: TRBJ1-2